This T cell receptor beta chain comes out of a study of blood T cells in healthy people across ages. There are 17 residues in the CDR3. PCR was performed a second time for about 6 to 11 cycles using a sample-barcoded 5' primer and a J-beta primer mix. One entry per CDR3 protein, called by TCRdb with MiXCR from the 5' RACE reads. The sample yields about 720,000 distinct CDR3 sequences, 22% seen once. Notes on the study in general: Naive CD4+ cell counts and diversity both ran higher in long-lived than in aged donors. Estimates drawn from one million T cells were deemed to understate diversity.

Total RNA extracted from each sample amounted to at least 5.5 micrograms. On this clonotype itself: Its target is not known.

V and J are TRBV21-1 and TRBJ2-7; the listed D gene, TRBD1, was not tested against the DNA. TRBV21-1 is labeled a pseudogene. The source of this sequence is a man in his sixties or seventies in good health. Sequencing was carried out using blood. CDR3 DNA sequence: TGTGCCAGCAGCAAAGGGGATTGGAGGAACAGGGAATACGAGCAGTACGTC. Protein sequence: CASSKGDWRNREYEQYV.